The rows below give T cell receptor beta chains drawn from one sample of a study of T cells of healthy individuals. TCRdb processed the 5' RACE reads anew with MiXCR; each CDR3 protein has one entry. The sample shows about 53,000 distinct CDR3 sequences, roughly 14% of them seen only once. These receptors came from a human donor in good health. Both conserved end residues are part of each CDR3. Each record gives: D gene, J gene, V gene, clone size, CDR3 protein, CDR3 DNA. A D gene is named only where the DNA matches it firmly. Size values are once, few and many counts, or a class for expanded clones, and some rows have none.

d_call: NA; j_call: TRBJ2-7; v_call: TRBV6-1; clone_size: NA; cdr3_aa: CASSLSGDGRPYEQYF; cdr3_nt: TGTGCCAGCAGTCTCAGTGGGGACGGCCGACCCTACGAGCAGTACTTC
d_call: TRBD2; j_call: TRBJ2-1; v_call: TRBV19; clone_size: NA; cdr3_aa: CASSIDGTSGYNEQFF; cdr3_nt: TGTGCCAGTAGTATAGATGGGACTAGCGGCTACAATGAGCAGTTCTTC
d_call: TRBD1; j_call: TRBJ1-5; v_call: TRBV29-1; clone_size: many; cdr3_aa: CSVGTGHSNQPQHF; cdr3_nt: TGCAGCGTTGGGACAGGGCATAGCAATCAGCCCCAGCATTTT
d_call: NA; j_call: TRBJ2-7; v_call: TRBV19; clone_size: NA; cdr3_aa: CASSKGGDASYEQYF; cdr3_nt: TGTGCCAGTAGTAAAGGAGGGGATGCTTCCTACGAGCAGTACTTC
d_call: TRBD1; j_call: TRBJ2-5; v_call: TRBV29-1; clone_size: many; cdr3_aa: CSVAGTAIIQETQYF; cdr3_nt: TGCAGCGTGGCCGGGACAGCTATCATCCAAGAGACCCAGTACTTC
d_call: TRBD2; j_call: TRBJ2-7; v_call: TRBV20-1; clone_size: many; cdr3_aa: CSAGEAAAGVYEQYF; cdr3_nt: TGCAGTGCTGGGGAGGCGGCAGCGGGAGTCTACGAGCAGTACTTC
d_call: NA; j_call: TRBJ1-5; v_call: TRBV12-5; clone_size: NA; cdr3_aa: CASGHTPDGTYSNQPQHF; cdr3_nt: TGTGCTAGTGGTCACACCCCGGACGGTACCTATAGCAATCAGCCCCAGCATTTT
d_call: TRBD1; j_call: TRBJ1-2; v_call: TRBV3-1; clone_size: few; cdr3_aa: CASSQAPGQGILYGYTF; cdr3_nt: TGTGCCAGCAGCCAAGCACCTGGACAGGGGATTTTGTATGGCTACACCTTC
d_call: TRBD1; j_call: TRBJ1-1; v_call: TRBV20-1; clone_size: few; cdr3_aa: CSATTGGGEAFF; cdr3_nt: TGCAGTGCTACTACAGGGGGAGGTGAAGCTTTCTTT
d_call: NA; j_call: TRBJ2-7; v_call: TRBV27; clone_size: NA; cdr3_aa: CASSPRLEGSYEQYF; cdr3_nt: TGTGCCAGCAGTCCCCGTTTGGAGGGTTCCTACGAGCAGTACTTC
d_call: NA; j_call: TRBJ1-1; v_call: TRBV4-1; clone_size: few; cdr3_aa: CASSPRRGGQNTEAFF; cdr3_nt: TGCGCCAGCAGCCCGCGTCGGGGGGGCCAGAACACTGAAGCTTTCTTT
d_call: TRBD2; j_call: TRBJ2-5; v_call: TRBV7-6; clone_size: few; cdr3_aa: CASSLALAGDGETQYF; cdr3_nt: TGTGCCAGCAGCTTAGCTCTAGCGGGGGATGGAGAGACCCAGTACTTC
d_call: NA; j_call: TRBJ1-1; v_call: TRBV29-1; clone_size: many; cdr3_aa: CSVDRENTEAFF; cdr3_nt: TGCAGCGTTGATCGGGAGAACACTGAAGCTTTCTTT